This T cell receptor beta chain was found in a study of blood T cells in healthy people across ages. Points from the study as a whole: The study found more naive CD4+ cells and higher diversity in long-lived than aged donors. Estimated diversity that came from one million T cells was considered an underestimate.

This clonotype was counted many times. No antigen is known for it. With a J-beta primer mix and a sample-barcoded 5' primer, a second PCR ran about 7 to 12 cycles. TCRdb reanalysed the 5' RACE reads using MiXCR and keeps one entry per CDR3 protein. The table records 380,000 or so distinct CDR3 sequences, about 52% of them present only once. The study recruited healthy Caucasian donors from Russia who were aged about 6 to 95. The V end lost 4 bases, the J end lost 5 bases, and 15 bases lay between the germline ends. Germline V gene sequence: CDR1 SGHRS, CDR2 YFSETQ. CDR3 length: 14 amino acids. The chain joins TRBV5-1 to TRBJ2-5; the D call may be TRBD1 or TRBD2 (6 bases each). The sequencing input was blood. The TCR originated in a man between 60 and 70 years old in good health. CDR3: CASSPEGGGETQYF. CDR3 sequence (DNA): TGCGCCAGCAGCCCCGAGGGGGGCGGTGAGACCCAGTACTTC. Supplemented by reference TRBV5-1 and TRBJ2-5, the full variable domain reads KAGVTQTPRYLIKTRGQQVTLSCSPISGHRSVSWYQQTPGQGLQFLFEYFSETQRNKGNFPGRFSGRQFSNSRSEMNVSTLELGDSALYLCASSPEGGGETQYFGPGTRLLVL.